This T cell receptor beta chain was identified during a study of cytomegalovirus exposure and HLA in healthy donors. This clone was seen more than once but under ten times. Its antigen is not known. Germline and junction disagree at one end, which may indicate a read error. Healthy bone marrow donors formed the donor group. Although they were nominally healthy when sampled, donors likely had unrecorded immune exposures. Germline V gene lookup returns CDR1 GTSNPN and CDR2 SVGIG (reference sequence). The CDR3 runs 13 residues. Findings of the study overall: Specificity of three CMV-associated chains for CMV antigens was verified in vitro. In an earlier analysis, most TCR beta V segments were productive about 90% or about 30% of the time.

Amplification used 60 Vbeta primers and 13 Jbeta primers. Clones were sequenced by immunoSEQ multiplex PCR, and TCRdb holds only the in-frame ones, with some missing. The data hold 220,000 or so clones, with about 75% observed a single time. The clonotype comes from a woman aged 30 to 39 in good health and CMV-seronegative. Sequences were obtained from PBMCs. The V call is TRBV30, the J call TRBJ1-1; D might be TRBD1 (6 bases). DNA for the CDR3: TGTGACTGGAGTGTCAGGGGAATTACTGAAGCTTTCTTT. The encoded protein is CDWSVRGITEAFF.